The rows below give T cell receptor beta chains drawn from one sample of a study of blood T cell repertoires in COVID-19. The protocol was immunoSEQ multiplex PCR, while the TCRdb copy is restricted to in-frame clones and leaves out a portion. The table has 200,000 to 250,000 clones, about 86% seen once; the top ten hold 3.1%. The sequenced sample consisted of PBMCs or T cells enriched from blood (not recorded which). The receptors were gathered from a woman between 50 and 59 years old in a cohort exposed to, infected with or recovered from COVID-19 (not recorded which). Both conserved end residues are part of each CDR3. Each record gives: V gene, D gene, clone size, J gene, CDR3 protein, CDR3 DNA. The D gene is left open where the match is weak. For some rows the clone size is stated as once, few or many, or as a class when expanded; others skip it.

V gene: TRBV10-3
D gene: .
clone size: .
J gene: TRBJ1-1
CDR3 protein: CAISEAKVESSEAFF
CDR3 DNA: TGTGCCATCAGCGAGGCTAAAGTTGAAAGCTCTGAAGCTTTCTTT

V gene: TRBV7-6
D gene: TRBD2
clone size: .
J gene: TRBJ2-7
CDR3 protein: CASSSNSGGSYEQYF
CDR3 DNA: TGTGCCAGCAGCTCCAATAGCGGGGGGTCCTACGAGCAGTACTTC

V gene: TRBV4-2
D gene: .
clone size: .
J gene: TRBJ1-5
CDR3 protein: CASSQITSQASNQPQHF
CDR3 DNA: TGTGCCAGCAGCCAAATCACCTCACAGGCTAGCAATCAGCCCCAGCATTTT

V gene: TRBV7-2
D gene: .
clone size: .
J gene: TRBJ1-6
CDR3 protein: CASSPREASPLHF
CDR3 DNA: TGTGCCAGCAGCCCCCGGGAGGCCTCACCCCTCCACTTT

V gene: TRBV19
D gene: TRBD1
clone size: .
J gene: TRBJ2-7
CDR3 protein: CASSIVPGTADWEQYF
CDR3 DNA: TGTGCCAGTAGTATAGTACCCGGGACAGCCGATTGGGAGCAGTACTTC

V gene: TRBV5-1
D gene: .
clone size: .
J gene: TRBJ1-2
CDR3 protein: CASSLAVFAGDYGYTF
CDR3 DNA: TGCGCCAGCAGCTTGGCCGTATTTGCAGGGGACTATGGCTACACCTTC

V gene: TRBV14
D gene: .
clone size: once
J gene: TRBJ1-4
CDR3 protein: CASSLRVSGKLFF
CDR3 DNA: TGTGCCAGCAGCCTACGGGTCAGCGGAAAACTGTTTTTT

V gene: TRBV6-5
D gene: .
clone size: .
J gene: TRBJ1-1
CDR3 protein: CASTRSTGLNTEAFF
CDR3 DNA: TGTGCCAGCACCCGCTCAACAGGACTGAACACTGAAGCTTTCTTT

V gene: TRBV28
D gene: TRBD1
clone size: .
J gene: TRBJ1-5
CDR3 protein: CASSPPDRAGQPQHF
CDR3 DNA: TGTGCCAGCAGTCCCCCCGACAGGGCGGGTCAGCCCCAGCATTTT

V gene: TRBV7-8
D gene: .
clone size: .
J gene: TRBJ1-2
CDR3 protein: CASSLGQGLDGYTF
CDR3 DNA: TGTGCCAGCAGCTTAGGTCAGGGTCTCGATGGCTACACCTTC

V gene: TRBV11-2
D gene: .
clone size: .
J gene: TRBJ2-3
CDR3 protein: CASSLAARGRVGTQYF
CDR3 DNA: TGTGCCAGCAGCTTAGCGGCGCGGGGTAGGGTGGGTACGCAGTATTTT